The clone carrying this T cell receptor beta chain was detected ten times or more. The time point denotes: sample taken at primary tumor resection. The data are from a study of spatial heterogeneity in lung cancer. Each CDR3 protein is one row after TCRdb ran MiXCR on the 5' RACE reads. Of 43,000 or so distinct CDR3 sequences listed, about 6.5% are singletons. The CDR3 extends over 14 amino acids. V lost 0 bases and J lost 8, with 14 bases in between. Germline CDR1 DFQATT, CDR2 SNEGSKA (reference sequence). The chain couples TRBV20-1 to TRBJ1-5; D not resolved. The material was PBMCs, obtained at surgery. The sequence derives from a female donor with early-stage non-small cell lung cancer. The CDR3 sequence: CSARDTGSFKPQHF. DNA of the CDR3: TGCAGTGCTAGAGATACTGGGAGTTTTAAGCCCCAGCATTTT.